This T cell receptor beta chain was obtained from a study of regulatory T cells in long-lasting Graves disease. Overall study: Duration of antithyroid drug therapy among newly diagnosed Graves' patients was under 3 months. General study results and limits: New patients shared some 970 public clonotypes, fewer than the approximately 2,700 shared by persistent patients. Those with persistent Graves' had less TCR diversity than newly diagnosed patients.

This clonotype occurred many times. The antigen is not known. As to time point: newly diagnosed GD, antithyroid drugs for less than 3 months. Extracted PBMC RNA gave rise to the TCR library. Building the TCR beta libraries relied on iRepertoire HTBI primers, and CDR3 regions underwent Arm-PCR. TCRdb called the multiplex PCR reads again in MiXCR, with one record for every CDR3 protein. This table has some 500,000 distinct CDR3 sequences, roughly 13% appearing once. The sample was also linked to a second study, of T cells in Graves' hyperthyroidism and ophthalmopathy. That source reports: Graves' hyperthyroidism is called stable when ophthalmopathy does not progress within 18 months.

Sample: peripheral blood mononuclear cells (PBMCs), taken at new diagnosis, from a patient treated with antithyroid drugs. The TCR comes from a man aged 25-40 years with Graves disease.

Written as DNA, the CDR3 is TGCAGTGCAGGGGGGAGGGATGTGGGCACCGGGGAGCTGTTTTTT. It yields the protein CSAGGRDVGTGELFF. V usage is TRBV20-1 and J usage is TRBJ2-2; D may be TRBD2 (7 bases). The CDR3 covers 15 residues. The V gene lost 6 bases and the J gene lost 4 bases, with 18 bases spanning the gap. Germline CDR1 and CDR2: DFQATT and SNEGSKA (reference sequence).